This T cell receptor (beta chain) was observed in a study of T cell changes during pregnancy in multiple sclerosis. Measured with immunoSEQ multiplex PCR; TCRdb has only the in-frame clones, and not every one. This sample has 55,000 to 70,000 clones; 89% occur once, and the top ten carry under 2%. The sequencing used peripheral blood, collected after pregnancy. This TCR came from a female donor with multiple sclerosis, enrolled in a pregnancy study.

The chain's CDR3 is CATSRAGSLNTEAFF. The CDR3 nucleotides read TGTGCCACCAGCAGGGCAGGGTCTTTGAACACTGAAGCTTTCTTT. This chain links TRBV15 with TRBJ1-1, with D perhaps TRBD1 (5 bases). Germline V gene lookup returns CDR1 LNHNV and CDR2 YYDKDF (reference sequence). This CDR3 is built from 15 residues. V was trimmed by 3 bases and J by 0 bases, leaving 11 bases between them.